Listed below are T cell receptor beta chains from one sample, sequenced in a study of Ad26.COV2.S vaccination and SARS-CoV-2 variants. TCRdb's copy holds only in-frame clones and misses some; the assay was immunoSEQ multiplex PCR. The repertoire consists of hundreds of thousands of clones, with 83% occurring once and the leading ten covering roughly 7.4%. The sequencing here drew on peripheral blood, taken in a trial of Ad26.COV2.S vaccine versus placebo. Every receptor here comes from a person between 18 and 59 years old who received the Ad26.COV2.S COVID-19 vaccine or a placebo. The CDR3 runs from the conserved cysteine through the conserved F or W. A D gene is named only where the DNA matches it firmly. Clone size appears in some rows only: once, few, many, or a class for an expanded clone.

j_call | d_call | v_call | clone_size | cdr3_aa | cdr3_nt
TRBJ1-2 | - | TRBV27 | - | CASSPRRGGDYGYTF | TGTGCCAGCAGTCCCCGTAGAGGGGGGGACTATGGCTACACCTTC
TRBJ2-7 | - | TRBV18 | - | CASSPDSHGYEQYF | TGTGCCAGCTCACCTGACAGCCACGGCTACGAGCAGTACTTC
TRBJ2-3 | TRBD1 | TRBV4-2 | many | CASSQAPGQGADTQYF | TGTGCCAGCAGCCAAGCCCCGGGACAGGGGGCAGATACGCAGTATTTT
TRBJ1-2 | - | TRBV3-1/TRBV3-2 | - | CASSQGRQGYTF | TGTGCCAGCAGCCAAGGAAGACAGGGCTACACCTTC
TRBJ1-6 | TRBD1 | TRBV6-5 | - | CASRPMTGQNSPLHF | TGTGCCAGCAGGCCCATGACAGGGCAAAATTCACCCCTCCACTTT
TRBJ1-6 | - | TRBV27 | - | CASSPQTVHNSPLHF | TGTGCCAGCAGTCCCCAGACAGTTCATAATTCACCCCTCCACTTT
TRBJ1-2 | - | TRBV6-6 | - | CAGRDINYGGYTF | TGTGCCGGCCGGGACATCAACTATGGGGGCTACACCTTC
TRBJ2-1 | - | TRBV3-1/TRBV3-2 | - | CASTIGGGGYNEQFF | TGTGCCAGCACCATCGGAGGGGGGGGCTACAATGAGCAGTTCTTC
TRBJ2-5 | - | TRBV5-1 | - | CASSYGQLIQETQYF | TGCGCCAGCAGCTATGGACAGCTGATTCAAGAGACCCAGTACTTC
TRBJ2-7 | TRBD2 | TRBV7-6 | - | CASSPQTSGGHYEQYF | TGTGCCAGCAGCCCGCAGACTAGCGGGGGACACTACGAGCAGTACTTC
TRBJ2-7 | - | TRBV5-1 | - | CASSSHREQYF | TGCGCCAGCTCGTCCCATAGAGAGCAGTACTTC
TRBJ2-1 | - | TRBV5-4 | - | CASSLGGPGGNEQFF | TGTGCCAGCAGCTTGGGGGGTCCGGGCGGGAATGAGCAGTTCTTC
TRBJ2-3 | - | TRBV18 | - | CASSFFGTDIGTDTQYF | TGTGCCAGCTCATTTTTCGGGACGGACATCGGCACAGATACGCAGTATTTT
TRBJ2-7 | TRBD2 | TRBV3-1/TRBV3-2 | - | CASSYLGRSYEQYF | TGTGCCAGCAGCTATCTCGGGAGGAGCTACGAGCAGTACTTC
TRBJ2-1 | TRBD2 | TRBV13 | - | CASSPPGLALSYNEQFF | TGTGCCAGCAGCCCGCCCGGACTAGCGTTATCCTACAATGAGCAGTTCTTC
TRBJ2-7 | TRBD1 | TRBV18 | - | CASSPPAPGGSYEQYF | TGTGCCAGCTCACCACCGGCGCCAGGGGGCTCCTACGAGCAGTACTTC
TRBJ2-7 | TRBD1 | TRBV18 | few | CASSLPTGRYEQYF | TGTGCCAGCTCACTGCCGACAGGGCGCTACGAGCAGTACTTC
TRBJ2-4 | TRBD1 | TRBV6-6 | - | CASSLRDRGQLLAKNIQYF | TGTGCCAGCAGTCTTCGGGACAGGGGCCAGCTTCTAGCCAAAAACATTCAGTACTTC
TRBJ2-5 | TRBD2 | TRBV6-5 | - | CASSYRASGSETQYF | TGTGCCAGCAGTTACCGGGCTAGCGGGAGCGAGACCCAGTACTTC
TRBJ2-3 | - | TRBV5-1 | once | CASSLAAVIDTQYF | TGCGCCAGCAGCTTGGCCGCAGTCATAGATACGCAGTATTTT
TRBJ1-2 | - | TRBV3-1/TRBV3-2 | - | CASSRGQMAGYTF | TGTGCCAGCAGCCGAGGACAGATGGCTGGCTACACCTTC
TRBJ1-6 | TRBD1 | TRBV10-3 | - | CAIRGTGNNSPLHF | TGTGCCATCAGAGGGACAGGGAATAATTCACCCCTCCACTTT
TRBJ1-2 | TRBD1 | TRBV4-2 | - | CASSQAGQGDGYTF | TGTGCCAGCAGCCAAGCGGGACAGGGCGATGGCTACACCTTC
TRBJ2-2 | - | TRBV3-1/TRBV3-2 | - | CASSLNTGELFF | TGTGCCAGCAGCCTCAACACCGGGGAGCTGTTTTTT
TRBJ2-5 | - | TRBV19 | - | CASSTGKRETQYF | TGTGCCAGTTCCACAGGGAAACGAGAGACCCAGTACTTC
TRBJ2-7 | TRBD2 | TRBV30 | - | CAWTPREGSYEQYF | TGTGCCTGGACCCCACGGGAGGGCTCCTACGAGCAGTACTTC
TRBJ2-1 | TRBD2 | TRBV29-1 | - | CSVRPTSGEQFF | TGCAGCGTCCGACCGACTAGCGGGGAGCAGTTCTTC
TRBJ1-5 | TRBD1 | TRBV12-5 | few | CASGPLRTGNNQPQHF | TGTGCTAGTGGTCCTCTCCGGACAGGTAATAATCAGCCCCAGCATTTT
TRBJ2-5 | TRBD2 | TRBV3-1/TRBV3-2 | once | CASSRASLAGVRETQYF | TGTGCCAGCAGCCGGGCCAGTCTAGCGGGGGTCCGGGAGACCCAGTACTTC
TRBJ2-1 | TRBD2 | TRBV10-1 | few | CASSKGLDNEQFF | TGCGCCAGCAGCAAGGGACTAGACAATGAGCAGTTCTTC
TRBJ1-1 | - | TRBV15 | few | CATSRDGSMNTEAFF | TGTGCCACCAGCAGAGATGGCAGTATGAACACTGAAGCTTTCTTT
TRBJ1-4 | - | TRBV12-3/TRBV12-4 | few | CATREAPNEKLFF | TGTGCCACCCGGGAGGCACCTAATGAAAAACTGTTTTTT
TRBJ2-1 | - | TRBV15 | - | CATSREGFSGERDEQFF | TGTGCCACCAGCAGAGAGGGGTTCTCAGGGGAAAGAGATGAGCAGTTCTTC
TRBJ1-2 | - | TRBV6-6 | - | CASSWGSTNYGYTF | TGTGCCAGCAGTTGGGGCAGTACTAACTATGGCTACACCTTC
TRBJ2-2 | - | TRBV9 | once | CASSPGNTGELFF | TGTGCCAGCAGCCCAGGGAACACCGGGGAGCTGTTTTTT